Presented here are 13 T cell receptor beta chains from one specimen sequenced in a study of blood T cell repertoires in COVID-19 (dated by TCRdb to between 2020 and 2021). To prepare the library, the immunoSEQ multiplex PCR assay was applied. Not all clones reach the TCRdb copy of this immuneACCESS table, which keeps in-frame sequences only. Checked studies attribute under half of the gap to unresolved V genes and leave the rest unexplained. The sample data list roughly 18,000 clones, and roughly 80% of these were observed just once. The ten most abundant clones make up approximately 10% of the sample. Sequenced: peripheral blood. The receptors were gathered from a man older than 75 with acute or convalescent COVID-19.

As for this clone: Compared with germline, one end of the junction differs, possibly owing to a read error. The chain carries TRBV6-5 and TRBJ1-1, with D maybe TRBD1 (6 bases). The germline CDR1 and CDR2 sequences are MNHEY and SVGAGI. The CDR3 consists of 16 residues. The chain's CDR3 is CASRYYRTASNTEAFF. In DNA, the CDR3 is TGTGCCAGCAGATACTACAGGACAGCTTCGAACACTGAAGCTTTCTTT.

V gene TRBV20-1 combines with J gene TRBJ1-1; 7 nucleotides agree with TRBD1. Germline V gene data show CDR1 as DFQATT and CDR2 as SNEGSKA (reference sequence). The CDR3 loop spans 11 amino acids. Trimming at V came to 5 bases and at J to 7 bases, leaving 4 bases not matched to a gene. For the CDR3, the DNA is TGCAGTGCTGGGACAGTTAGTGAAGCTTTCTTT. Encoded protein: CSAGTVSEAFF.

CDR3 coding DNA: TGTGCCACCAGCACTCGTAGAGGAGGGACGGTGGTGGTCTATGGCTACACCTTC. Its protein product is CATSTRRGGTVVVYGYTF. The chain links TRBV15 to TRBJ1-2; weak D call: TRBD1 (5 bases). The CDR3 sequence is 18 residues long. Germline V gives CDR1 LNHNV, CDR2 YYDKDF (reference sequence). The germline V and J ends were trimmed by 4 bases and 4 bases, with 25 bases remaining between them. The entire variable domain, with the rest obtained from reference TRBV15 and TRBJ1-2, is as follows: DAMVIQNPRYQVTQFGKPVTLSCSQTLNHNVMYWYQQKSSQAPKLLFHYYDKDFNNEADTPDNFQSRRPNTSFCFLDIRSPGLGDTAMYLCATSTRRGGTVVVYGYTFGSGTRLTVV.

V usage is TRBV6-5 and J usage is TRBJ1-1, with a tentative D call TRBD1 (5 bases). V was shortened by 6 bases and J by 6 bases, with 14 bases between the two germline ends. This CDR3 spans 13 amino acids. Germline assignment: CDR1 MNHEY and CDR2 SVGAGI. This CDR3 is CASSQKGFAEAFF. The CDR3 DNA reads TGTGCCAGCAGCCAAAAGGGGTTCGCTGAAGCTTTCTTT.

In its sample, this clone was seen a few times. The chain has TRBV19 and TRBJ2-7, with 8 bases matching TRBD1. Germline V gives CDR1 LNHDA, CDR2 SQIVND (reference sequence). V trimming: 2 bases; J trimming: 7 bases; junction bases outside the gene matches: 7. The CDR3 loop spans 14 amino acids. CDR3 sequence reads: CASSIRGQEGEQYF. As DNA, the CDR3 is TGTGCCAGTAGTATACGGGGACAGGAGGGGGAGCAGTACTTC.

The genes are TRBV3-1 (or the pseudogene TRBV3-2) and TRBJ2-3; 11 positions match TRBD2. Germline lookup yields CDR1 LGHDT and CDR2 YNNKEL (reference sequence). The CDR3 runs to 16 residues. V was pared by 4 bases and J by 3 bases, with 6 bases of the junction left unmatched. CDR3 coding DNA: TGTGCCAGCAGCCCCGACCGGACTAGCGGGACAGATACGCAGTATTTT. It translates to CASSPDRTSGTDTQYF.

This clone was seen more than once but under ten times. This sequence joins TRBV5-4 and TRBJ1-3; TRBD1 matches 8 bases. Per germline, CDR1 SGHNT and CDR2 YYREEE (reference sequence). This CDR3 comprises 15 residues. The junction had 4 bases not matched to a gene; V was cut back by 1 base and J by 4 bases. CDR3 protein: CASSLRTGNGNTIYF. For the CDR3, the DNA is TGTGCCAGCAGCTTGAGGACAGGGAACGGAAACACCATATATTTT.

This clone was seen a handful of times. The V call is TRBV7-3, the J call TRBJ2-1; 10 nucleotides align to TRBD2. The germline CDR1 and CDR2 sequences are SGHTA and FQGTGA. The CDR3 spans 14 residues. The junction had 4 bases not matched to a gene; V was cut back by 5 bases and J by 6 bases. CDR3 sequence (DNA): TGTGCCAGCAGCCAGGGACTAGCGAGCAATGAGCAGTTCTTC. This codes for CASSQGLASNEQFF.

This chain links TRBV5-1 with TRBJ1-3, with 7 bases lining up with TRBD1. The junction had 9 bases not matched to a gene; V was cut back by 4 bases and J by 8 bases. The CDR3 is 14 amino acids. Looked up from germline, CDR1 is SGHRS and CDR2 is YFSETQ. The CDR3 loop is CASSAGQPSDTIYF. The DNA for the CDR3 is TGCGCCAGCAGCGCGGGACAGCCGTCGGACACCATATATTTT.

The genes are TRBV13 and TRBJ2-1; D is unresolved. The CDR3 is made up of 13 amino acids. Deletions cut 6 bases from V and 9 bases from J, with 15 bases between. Germline V lookup: CDR1 PRHDT, CDR2 FYEKMQ (reference sequence). The CDR3 sequence: CASRRQEFGEQFF. The CDR3 DNA follows: TGTGCCAGCAGACGTCAGGAATTCGGTGAGCAGTTCTTC.

Notes on this clone: Other DNA sequences from this sample encode an identical CDR3 as well. The rearrangement links TRBV5-1 to TRBJ2-5; a weak D match, TRBD2 (5 bases). CDR3 length: 13 residues. The V end lost 1 base, the J end lost 2 bases, and 6 bases lay between the germline ends. Germline lookup yields CDR1 SGHRS and CDR2 YFSETQ. The chain's CDR3 is CASSLRDQETQYF. The DNA of the CDR3 is TGCGCCAGCAGCTTGCGGGATCAAGAGACCCAGTACTTC.

The J gene is TRBJ2-7, the V gene TRBV4-1; 14 nucleotides agree with TRBD2. Germline V CDR1 and CDR2: MGHRA, YSYEKL. The CDR3 loop spans 17 amino acids. V shed 2 bases and J 3 bases; nucleotides not matched to a gene: 6. CDR3 loop: CASSQPGLAGGVYEQYF. The CDR3 DNA reads as TGCGCCAGCAGCCAACCTGGACTAGCGGGGGGAGTCTACGAGCAGTACTTC.

The chain is built from TRBV19 and TRBJ1-2; D might be TRBD1 (5 bases). Germline CDR1 and CDR2: LNHDA and SQIVND (reference sequence). The V and J ends lost 0 bases and 4 bases respectively, with 12 bases between them. The CDR3 length is 15 residues. The CDR3 loop is CASSIDASGGYGYTF. In DNA, the CDR3 is TGTGCCAGTAGTATAGATGCGAGCGGGGGCTATGGCTACACCTTC.